This is a list of T cell receptor beta chains from one sample in a study of shared clonotypes between healthy human individuals. Sequencing used immunoSEQ multiplex PCR; TCRdb keeps in-frame clones, though not all of them. The data show 2 million to 2.5 million clones, 93% seen once. Material for sequencing was naive CD8+ T cells from PBMCs. The origin of the receptors is a man younger than 35 in good health. Some clones in this sample may be carry-over from other donors' samples. Each CDR3 is given with its conserved first and last residue. The D gene is left open where the match is weak. Size values are once, few and many counts, or a class for expanded clones, and some rows have none.

.	.	TRBV4-3	TRBJ2-5	TGCGCCAGCAGCCCTGCCCGCCTACAAGAGACCCAGTACTTC	CASSPARLQETQYF
TRBD1	.	TRBV28	TRBJ2-5	TGTGCCAGCCTCAGGGACAGGCTTCAAGAGACCCAGTACTTC	CASLRDRLQETQYF
TRBD2	.	TRBV7-9	TRBJ2-7	TGTGCCAGCAGGAGGGCGGGGGACGAGCAGTACTTC	CASRRAGDEQYF
TRBD2	.	TRBV2	TRBJ2-1	TGTGCCAGCATTGGTCTAGCGGGAGGGAATGAGCAGTTCTTC	CASIGLAGGNEQFF
.	.	TRBV21-1	TRBJ2-7	TGTGCCAGCAGCACCGAAATACTAGCGGGGAACTACGAGCAGTACTTC	CASSTEILAGNYEQYF
TRBD2	.	TRBV9	TRBJ2-1	TGTGCCAGCAGCGCGCCTAGCGGGAGCTCCTACAATGAGCAGTTCTTC	CASSAPSGSSYNEQFF
TRBD1	.	TRBV4-2	TRBJ1-4	TGTGCCAGCAGCCAAGATTCCCCGGGACAGGGAGGTGAAAAACTGTTTTTT	CASSQDSPGQGGEKLFF
.	.	TRBV27	TRBJ2-7	TGTGCCAGCAGTTCCCCGGCTACCTCCTACGAGCAGTACTTC	CASSSPATSYEQYF
.	.	TRBV11-2	TRBJ1-4	TGTGCCAGCAGCTCGGAATACAGGGAAACTAATGAAAAACTGTTTTTT	CASSSEYRETNEKLFF
.	.	TRBV7-2	TRBJ1-3	TGTGCCAGCAGCTTATCTGGGGACTCTGGAAACACCATATATTTT	CASSLSGDSGNTIYF
.	.	TRBV7-9	TRBJ2-3	TGTGCCAGCAGCTCGGGGTCCCAGGCGCAGTATTTT	CASSSGSQAQYF
.	.	TRBV4-3	TRBJ2-2	TGCGCCAGCAGCCAAGATAGAGATCCGGGGGAGCTGTTTTTT	CASSQDRDPGELFF
.	.	TRBV30	TRBJ2-1	TGTGCCTGGAGAGAAACCAGGGGATACCGATACAATGAGCAGTTCTTC	CAWRETRGYRYNEQFF
TRBD2	.	TRBV2	TRBJ2-5	TGTGCCAGCAGGGGGACTAGCGGGAGGGGAAAGACCCAGTACTTC	CASRGTSGRGKTQYF
.	once	TRBV5-6	TRBJ2-1	TGTGCCAGCAGCTTGGGTCTTTACAATGAGCAGTTCTTC	CASSLGLYNEQFF
.	.	TRBV5-6	TRBJ1-1	TGTGCCAGCAGCTTGCTGGGACAAGGTGAAGCTTTCTTT	CASSLLGQGEAFF
.	.	TRBV29-1	TRBJ1-1	TGCAGCGTTGAGGGAGTGGGGCTGGTTAACACTGAAGCTTTCTTT	CSVEGVGLVNTEAFF
.	.	TRBV27	TRBJ2-1	TGTGCCTCTTCAAACTCGATAGGGCAGTTCTTC	CASSNSIGQFF
.	once	TRBV19	TRBJ2-7	TGTGCCAGTAGTCCTAGTTTCGGGTACGAGCAGTACTTC	CASSPSFGYEQYF
.	.	TRBV28	TRBJ2-7	TGTGCCAGTTCACCGGAGGGCTACTCCTACGAGCAGTACTTC	CASSPEGYSYEQYF
.	.	TRBV18	TRBJ1-1	TGTGCCAGCTCATATGGGCAGGGTCTTAACACTGAAGCTTTCTTT	CASSYGQGLNTEAFF
.	.	TRBV11-2	TRBJ1-1	TGTGCCAGCAGCTTAAACCAACCTTCAGGGAGGTGGACTGAAGCTTTCTTT	CASSLNQPSGRWTEAFF
.	.	TRBV13	TRBJ2-1	TGTGCCAGCAGCTTATGGGGGTACAATGAGCAGTTCTTC	CASSLWGYNEQFF
TRBD1	.	TRBV28	TRBJ2-1	TGTGCCAGCAGTTTAGCCGAGACAGGGATCCGGCCTCCTCGGTTCTTC	CASSLAETGIRPPRFF
.	.	TRBV9	TRBJ2-5	TGTGCCAGCAGCGTAGGCGGAGGGGGGGAGACCCAGTACTTC	CASSVGGGGETQYF
.	.	TRBV11-1	TRBJ2-1	TGTGCCAGCAGCTTAGAAACAGGGTGGCAGTTCTTC	CASSLETGWQFF
TRBD2	.	TRBV11-2	TRBJ2-1	TGTGCCAGCAGCTCCGTCTCGCAGCGGGAGGCCCTTTTCCCAATGCAGTTCTTC	CASSSVSQREALFPMQFF
.	.	TRBV6-5	TRBJ2-7	TGTGCCAGCAGTTACCTGGCGGAGAGCTCCTACGAGCAGTACTTC	CASSYLAESSYEQYF
.	.	TRBV27	TRBJ2-1	TGTGCCAGCAGGAAGGGGTCGGAATCCTACAATGAGCAGTTCTTC	CASRKGSESYNEQFF
.	.	TRBV27	TRBJ2-5	TGTGCCAGCAGTTTATTGGGTCCTCGGGAGACCCAGTACTTC	CASSLLGPRETQYF
.	.	TRBV9	TRBJ1-6	TGTGCCAGCAGCGTAGATGGGCAGGGTGGAAATTCACCCCTCCACTTT	CASSVDGQGGNSPLHF
TRBD2	once	TRBV13	TRBJ2-7	TGTGCCAGCAGCTTCGGACTAGCGGGCTACGAGCAGTACTTC	CASSFGLAGYEQYF
TRBD2	.	TRBV7-9	TRBJ2-1	TGTGCCAGCAGCTTAGAATATAGCGGGAGTTACAATGAGCAGTTCTTC	CASSLEYSGSYNEQFF
.	.	TRBV27	TRBJ2-1	TGTGCCAGCAGTTTTACGGCTACCTACAATGAGCAGTTCTTC	CASSFTATYNEQFF
.	.	TRBV9	TRBJ2-1	TGTGCCAGCAGCGTAGGCGGGGCGGCGGGCAATGAGCAGTTCTTC	CASSVGGAAGNEQFF
.	few	TRBV28	TRBJ1-1	TGTGCCAGCAGCCTCCTAGGGGTGAATGGCGACACTGAAGCTTTCTTT	CASSLLGVNGDTEAFF
.	.	TRBV6-4	TRBJ1-1	TGTGCCAGCAGACCGTCTCGGGACACTGAAGCTTTCTTT	CASRPSRDTEAFF
.	once	TRBV9	TRBJ1-3	TGTGCCAGCAGCCCTTACAGTAGCGGAAACACCATATATTTT	CASSPYSSGNTIYF
.	.	TRBV28	TRBJ1-5	TGTGCCAGCAGTTTATTGGTGGCTGCTAGCAATCAGCCCCAGCATTTT	CASSLLVAASNQPQHF
.	.	TRBV9	TRBJ1-3	TGTGCCAGCAGCGTAGAAGGGACCCCTGGAAACACCATATATTTT	CASSVEGTPGNTIYF